This T cell receptor (beta chain) was captured in a study of lymphopenia after photon versus proton radiotherapy. CDR1 SGHKS and CDR2 YYEKEE come from the germline V gene (reference sequence). The CDR3 has 12 residues. General study points: Authors raise, but do not show, better survival with proton therapy.

The protocol was immunoSEQ multiplex PCR, while the TCRdb copy is restricted to in-frame clones and leaves out a portion. In the table there are 75,000 to 90,000 clones, around 88% of which are singletons. As to this clone: Antigen: not known. At one of its ends the junction is not consistent with the germline gene, which may arise from a read error.

The receptor was isolated from a man aged 60 to 69 with pancreatic cancer. Sample: peripheral blood, taken from a patient treated with proton-based radiotherapy. V usage is TRBV5-5 and J usage is TRBJ1-1; D gene ambiguous. The CDR3 DNA reads TGTGCCAGCGGATTCCAAAACAGTGAAGCTTTCTTT. Translated, it gives CASGFQNSEAFF.